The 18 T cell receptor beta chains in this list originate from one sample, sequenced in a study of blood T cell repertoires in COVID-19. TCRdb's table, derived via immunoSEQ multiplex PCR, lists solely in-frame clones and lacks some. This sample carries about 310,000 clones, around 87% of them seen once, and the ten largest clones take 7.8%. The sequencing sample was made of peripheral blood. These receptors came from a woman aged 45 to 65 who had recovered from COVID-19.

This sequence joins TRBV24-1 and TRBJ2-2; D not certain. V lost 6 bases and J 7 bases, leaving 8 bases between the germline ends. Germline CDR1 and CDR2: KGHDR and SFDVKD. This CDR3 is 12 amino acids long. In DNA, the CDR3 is TGTGCCACCAGTCTAGAAATCGGGGAGCTGTTTTTT. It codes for CATSLEIGELFF.

CDR3 region: CASSLPTGGQETQYF. The DNA for the CDR3 is TGTGCCAGCAGTTTACCGACAGGGGGCCAAGAGACCCAGTACTTC. This chain connects TRBV28 to TRBJ2-5, with TRBD1 matching over 9 bases. Germline trimming cut 2 bases from V and 1 base from J; bases unmatched to any gene: 2. Looked up from germline, CDR1 is MDHEN and CDR2 is SYDVKM. This CDR3 has 15 residues.

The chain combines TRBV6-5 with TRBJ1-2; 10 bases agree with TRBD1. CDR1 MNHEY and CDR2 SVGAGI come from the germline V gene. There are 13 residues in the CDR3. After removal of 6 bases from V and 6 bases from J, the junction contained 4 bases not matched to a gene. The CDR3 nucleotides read TGTGCCAGCAGCCGGGACAGGGGTCATGGCTACACCTTC. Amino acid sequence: CASSRDRGHGYTF.

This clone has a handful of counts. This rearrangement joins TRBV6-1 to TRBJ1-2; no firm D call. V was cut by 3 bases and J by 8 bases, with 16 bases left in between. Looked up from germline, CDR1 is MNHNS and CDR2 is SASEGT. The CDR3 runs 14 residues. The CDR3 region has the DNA TGTGCCAGCAGTGACGAACTGGCGGAATACGGCTACACCTTC. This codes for CASSDELAEYGYTF.

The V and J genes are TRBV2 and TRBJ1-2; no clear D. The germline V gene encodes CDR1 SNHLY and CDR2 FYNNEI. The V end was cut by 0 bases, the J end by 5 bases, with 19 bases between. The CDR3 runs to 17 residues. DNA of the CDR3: TGTGCCAGCAGTGAAGCGGGGTCGACTGGCGGGGTTTATGGCTACACCTTC. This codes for CASSEAGSTGGVYGYTF.

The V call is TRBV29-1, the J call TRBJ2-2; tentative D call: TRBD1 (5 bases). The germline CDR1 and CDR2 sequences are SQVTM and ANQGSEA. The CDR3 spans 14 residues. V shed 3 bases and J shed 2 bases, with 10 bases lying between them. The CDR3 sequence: CSVEVDRNTGELFF. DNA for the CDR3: TGCAGCGTTGAGGTAGACAGAAACACCGGGGAGCTGTTTTTT.

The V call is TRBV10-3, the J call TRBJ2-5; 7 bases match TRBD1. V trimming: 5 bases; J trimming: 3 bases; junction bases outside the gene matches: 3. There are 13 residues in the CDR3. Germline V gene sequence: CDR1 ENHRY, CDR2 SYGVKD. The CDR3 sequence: CAISLGQEETQYF. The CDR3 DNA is TGTGCCATCAGTTTAGGACAGGAAGAGACCCAGTACTTC.

The chain's CDR3 is CASSFLGETQYF. CDR3 in DNA: TGTGCCAGCAGCTTCCTCGGGGAGACCCAGTACTTC. The chain uses TRBV11-2 and TRBJ2-5; D not certain. The germline CDR1 and CDR2 sequences are SGHAT and FQNNGV. CDR3 length equals 12 residues. The V and J ends lost 3 bases and 5 bases respectively, with 7 bases between them. Drawing the rest from reference TRBV11-2 and TRBJ2-5, the complete variable domain is EAGVAQSPRYKIIEKRQSVAFWCNPISGHATLYWYQQILGQGPKLLIQFQNNGVVDDSQLPKDRFSAERLKGVDSTLKIQPAKLEDSAVYLCASSFLGETQYFGPGTRLLVL.

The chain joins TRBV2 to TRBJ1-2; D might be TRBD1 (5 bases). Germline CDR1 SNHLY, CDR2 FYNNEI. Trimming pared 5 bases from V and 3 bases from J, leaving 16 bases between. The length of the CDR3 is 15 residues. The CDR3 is CASSSNRPGHYGYTF. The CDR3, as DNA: TGTGCCAGCAGTTCTAACAGGCCCGGGCACTATGGCTACACCTTC.

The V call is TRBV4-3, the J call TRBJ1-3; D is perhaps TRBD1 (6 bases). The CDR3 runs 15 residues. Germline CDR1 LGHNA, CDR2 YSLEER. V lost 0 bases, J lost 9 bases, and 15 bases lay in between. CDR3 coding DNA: TGCGCCAGCAGCCAAGAATCACAGGGAGGGTCCACCATATATTTT. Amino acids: CASSQESQGGSTIYF.

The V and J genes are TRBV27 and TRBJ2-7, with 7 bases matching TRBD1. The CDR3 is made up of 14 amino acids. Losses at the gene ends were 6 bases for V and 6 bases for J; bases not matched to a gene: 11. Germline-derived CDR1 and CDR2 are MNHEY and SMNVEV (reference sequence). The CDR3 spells CASSLGQDLTEQYF. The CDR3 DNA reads TGTGCCAGCAGCCTAGGACAGGACCTGACCGAGCAGTACTTC.

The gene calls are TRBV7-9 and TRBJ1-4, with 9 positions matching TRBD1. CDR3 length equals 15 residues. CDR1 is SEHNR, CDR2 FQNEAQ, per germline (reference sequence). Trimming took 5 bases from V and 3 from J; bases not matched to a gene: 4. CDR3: CASSPQGAANEKLFF. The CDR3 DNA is TGTGCCAGCAGCCCACAGGGGGCGGCTAATGAAAAACTGTTTTTT.

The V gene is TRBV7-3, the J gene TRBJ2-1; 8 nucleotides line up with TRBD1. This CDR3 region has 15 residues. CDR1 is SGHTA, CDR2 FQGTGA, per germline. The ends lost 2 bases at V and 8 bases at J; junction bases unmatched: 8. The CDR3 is CASSLPGQAIDEQFF. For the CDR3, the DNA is TGTGCCAGCAGCTTACCGGGACAGGCTATAGATGAGCAGTTCTTC.

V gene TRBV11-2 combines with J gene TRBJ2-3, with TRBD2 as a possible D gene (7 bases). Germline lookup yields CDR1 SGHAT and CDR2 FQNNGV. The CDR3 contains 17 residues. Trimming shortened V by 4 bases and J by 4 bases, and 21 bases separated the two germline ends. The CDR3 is CASSSSPRGGVPDTQYF. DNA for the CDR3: TGTGCCAGCAGCTCCTCCCCAAGGGGGGGAGTTCCAGATACGCAGTATTTT.

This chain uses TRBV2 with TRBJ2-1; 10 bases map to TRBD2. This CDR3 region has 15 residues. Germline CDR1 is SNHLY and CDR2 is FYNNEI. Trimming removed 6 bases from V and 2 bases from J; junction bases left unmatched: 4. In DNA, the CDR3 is TGTGCCAGCAGGGAACTAGCGGGAACCTACAATGAGCAGTTCTTC. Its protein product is CASRELAGTYNEQFF.

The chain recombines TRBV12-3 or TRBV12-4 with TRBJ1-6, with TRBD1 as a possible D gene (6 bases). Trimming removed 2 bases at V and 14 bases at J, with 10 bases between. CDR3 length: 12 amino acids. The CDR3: CASSLSRQALHF. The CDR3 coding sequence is TGTGCCAGCAGTTTATCTAGACAGGCCCTCCACTTT.

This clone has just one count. As DNA, the CDR3 is TGCAGCGTTGAGGAGGACAGGGGCTATGGCTACACCTTC. This codes for CSVEEDRGYGYTF. This rearrangement joins TRBV29-1 to TRBJ1-2, with 9 positions matching TRBD1. This CDR3 spans 13 amino acids. The germline gives CDR1 SQVTM, CDR2 ANQGSEA. V shed 3 bases and J 4 bases; nucleotides not matched to a gene: 3. The complete variable domain, with remaining parts taken from reference TRBV29-1 and TRBJ1-2, reads SAVISQKPSRDICQRGTSLTIQCQVDSQVTMMFWYRQQPGQSLTLIATANQGSEATYESGFVIDKFPISRPNLTFSTLTVSNMSPEDSSIYLCSVEEDRGYGYTFGSGTRLTVV.

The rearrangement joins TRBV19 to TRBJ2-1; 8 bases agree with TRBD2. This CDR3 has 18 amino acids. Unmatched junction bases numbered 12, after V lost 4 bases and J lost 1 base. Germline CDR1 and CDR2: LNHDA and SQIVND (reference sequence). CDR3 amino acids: CASSTLSAGGRSYNEQFF. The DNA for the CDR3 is TGTGCCAGTAGTACCCTAAGTGCGGGGGGCCGTTCCTACAATGAGCAGTTCTTC.